The present T cell receptor beta chain was sequenced within a study of T cell responses to AZD1222 COVID-19 vaccine (dated by TCRdb to the early 2020s). A note on the overall study: AZD1222 recipients with second doses at about 4 weeks or about 12 weeks were pooled, because spike-specific TCR depth and breadth did not differ between schedules. TCR sequencing covered some 240 trial participants: about 210 given two doses of AZD1222 and approximately 26 given two doses of MenACWY control vaccine. Trial participants were enrolled by age into subgroups of 18-55, 56-69 and 70-plus years, and around 150, 29 and 61 TCR-sequenced participants, respectively, were included in these subgroups. On the study overall, not on this receptor specifically: Nearly half of unique spike-specific TCRs reportedly recognized epitopes outside regions mutated in the B.1.351 and B.1.1.7 variants. CD4 TCRs associated with the vaccine covered the entire spike protein, and the dominant responses were in regions 160-218 and 743-854. Because no day 14 peak-response samples were available, the repertoires could be characterized only after the peak T cell response. The 56-69-year group was small, and its depth increase did not reach significance, likely because of low power. After two AZD1222 doses, both the breadth and the depth of spike-specific TCRs were significantly higher than at day 0 and than in MenACWY recipients. Conclusions about previously exposed vaccinees were limited because only six or seven AZD1222 recipients were SARS-CoV-2 seropositive at baseline. Participants were mostly white British, with more females than males. The authors suggested clonal diversity may have been underestimated.

Per the germline V gene (reference sequence), LNHDA is the CDR1 and SQIVND is the CDR2. Spanning cysteine to phenylalanine, the CDR3 consists of 19 amino acids. The DNA shown is the 57-base CDR3, in frame from base 1. Here V drops 4 bases and J drops 3 bases, and the junction holds 17 bases not matched to any gene. The CDR3 regions of human TCRbeta chains were analyzed by immunosequencing. The source study handled its data this way. TCRs in the repertoires were matched against a reference library of SARS-CoV-2-specific TCRs that had been generated with the MIRA antigen-specificity platform. Breadth was defined as the fraction of unique TCRs that were SARS-CoV-2-associated, and depth was defined as the fraction of total T cells that were SARS-CoV-2-associated. Using the MIRA data, each spike-specific TCR was mapped to the spike region that the TCR reacts to and placed in a CD4 or CD8 class. Log10-transformed breadth and depth values were compared by one-way ANOVA with Sidak's multiple comparisons tests. Imported from immuneACCESS, the table was reduced by TCRdb to in-frame sequences with V and J called. These copies leave out some clones; in studies compared against another copy, an unresolved V gene accounts for under half, and the cause of the remainder is not known. D and trimming were read from the DNA, whereas the V and J calls and clone size are those reported in that table. This sample has 110,000 to 150,000 clones in its table, and 88% of those were observed once. The top ten clones comprise 3% to 4.5% of the sample.

The sample holds one count of this clone. Its antigen is not yet known. Per-base qualities were not stored, and no clone one base away is much larger. The intended sense of this specimen's time point label: baseline before first vaccination. Vaccinee samples were obtained from the UK trials COV001 and COV002, which included a single-blind randomized controlled phase 2/3 trial of AZD1222 (ChAdOx1 nCoV-19) in healthy adults. For TCRbeta chain sequencing, PBMC samples were collected from trial participants at day 0 and at day 28 after the second dose. In this chain, TRBV19 is recombined with TRBJ2-1; 8 bases in the junction line up with TRBD2. Sequencing was performed on peripheral blood, taken on day 0 of AZD1222 vaccination. The source is an adult in good health. The CDR3 protein sequence reads: CASSRSSGAAGGDYNEQFF. Here is the DNA: TGTGCCAGTAGTAGATCCTCGGGCGCCGCGGGAGGAGACTACAATGAGCAGTTCTTC.